This entry features one T cell receptor (beta chain) sequence. Germline V gives CDR1 SGHRS, CDR2 YFSETQ. The CDR3 spans 17 residues. Trimming at V came to 0 bases and at J to 0 bases, leaving 6 bases not matched to a gene. The entry originates in a study of chemoradiotherapy in HPV16-positive cancers. Measured with immunoSEQ multiplex PCR; TCRdb has only the in-frame clones, and not every one. The data show approximately 34,000 clones, roughly nine tenths seen once. The rearrangement joins TRBV5-1 to TRBJ1-2; 9 bases fit TRBD1. Specimen: blood, collected from a patient who underwent chemoradiotherapy. The TCR was taken from a human donor with HPV-associated anogenital cancer. The DNA of the CDR3 is TGCGCCAGCAGCTTGGGGCCGACAGGGGGTCCTAACTATGGCTACACCTTC. It yields the protein CASSLGPTGGPNYGYTF.